The 29 T cell receptor beta chains given below trace back to one sample, sequenced in a study of cytomegalovirus exposure and HLA in healthy donors. A multiplex PCR was run with 60 Vbeta primers and 13 Jbeta primers. Clones were read by immunoSEQ multiplex PCR, and TCRdb kept only the in-frame ones, dropping some. The data contain about 200,000 clones, 60% to 85% of them singletons. The sequencing sample was made of PBMCs. These receptors were obtained from a man aged 35 to 55 in good health and CMV-seronegative.

The chain combines TRBV5-8 with TRBJ1-5, with 7 bases that match TRBD1. This CDR3 contains 16 residues. Trimming removed 6 bases from V and 3 bases from J; junction bases left unmatched: 12. CDR1 is SGHTS, CDR2 YDEGEE, per germline. CDR3 amino acids: CASTLRTGNINQPQHF. CDR3 coding DNA: TGTGCCAGCACCCTTCGGACAGGAAATATCAATCAGCCCCAGCATTTT.

The rearrangement joins TRBV4-2 to TRBJ2-2; no definite D call. This CDR3 region has 14 residues. Trimming stripped 0 bases from V and 7 bases from J, with 9 bases between. The germline V gene encodes CDR1 LGHNA and CDR2 YNFKEQ. The CDR3 reads CASSQDLYSGELFF. In DNA form, the CDR3 reads TGTGCCAGCAGCCAAGATCTGTACAGCGGGGAGCTGTTTTTT.

This clone is a singleton in its sample. The rearrangement links TRBV14 to TRBJ2-5, with 11 positions matching TRBD2. With V trimmed by 4 bases and J by 4 bases, 5 bases remained unmatched. CDR1 and CDR2 (germline): SGHDN, FVKESK. The CDR3 contains 15 residues. CDR3: CASSRHGLAGETQYF. DNA for the CDR3: TGTGCCAGCAGCCGACACGGACTAGCGGGAGAGACCCAGTACTTC.

The genes are TRBV4-2 and TRBJ2-4; 7 positions match TRBD1. After removal of 4 bases from V and 5 bases from J, the junction contained 8 bases not matched to a gene. CDR3 length: 15 residues. Germline CDR1 reads LGHNA; CDR2 reads YNFKEQ. In DNA form, the CDR3 reads TGTGCCAGCAGCCCCGCCGAGGGGGCAGAAAACATTCAGTACTTC. Translation: CASSPAEGAENIQYF.

The count of this clone is one. The CDR3 DNA is TGTGCCAGCAGTGACCCCGGGACAGGCACCTACGAGCAGTACTTC. Its translation is CASSDPGTGTYEQYF. The chain has TRBV2 and TRBJ2-7; 8 bases fit TRBD1. Germline CDR1 and CDR2: SNHLY and FYNNEI. This CDR3 region has 15 residues. After removal of 3 bases from V and 2 bases from J, the junction contained 6 bases not matched to a gene.

This clone occurred a few times. The chain has TRBV9 and TRBJ1-5; 7 bases map to TRBD1. Trimming at V came to 4 bases and at J to 3 bases, leaving 4 bases not matched to a gene. Germline CDR1 SGDLS, CDR2 YYNGEE. The CDR3 runs to 14 residues. CDR3 residues: CASSQGQVNQPQHF. The CDR3 DNA reads as TGTGCCAGCAGCCAAGGACAGGTCAATCAGCCCCAGCATTTT.

V is TRBV7-2 and J is TRBJ1-2; TRBD1 might be the D (6 bases). The V and J ends lost 5 bases and 5 bases respectively, with 18 bases between them. Germline values: CDR1 SGHTA, CDR2 FQGNSA. The CDR3 covers 15 residues. CDR3 nucleotide sequence: TGTGCCAGCAGCGGGGGCCGGACGGGCCAGTATGGCTACACCTTC. Translated: CASSGGRTGQYGYTF.

The chain carries TRBV2 and TRBJ2-7; TRBD1 aligns across 8 bases. With 9 bases clipped from V and 4 bases from J, the junction kept 8 bases outside the gene matches. CDR3 size: 13 residues. Per the germline V gene, CDR1 is SNHLY and CDR2 is FYNNEI. CDR3 sequence (DNA): TGTGCCAGTGACGCGGACAGGGCTTACGAGCAGTACTTC. Protein sequence: CASDADRAYEQYF.

Turning to this clone: Other DNA variants within this sample encode the same CDR3. The CDR3 nucleotides are TGCGCCAGCAGCAGAGGGACAGCGAACACTGAAGCTTTCTTT. It is translated as CASSRGTANTEAFF. The V and J genes are TRBV5-1 and TRBJ1-1; 7 bases map to TRBD1. Germline loops: CDR1 SGHRS, CDR2 YFSETQ. V shed 4 bases, J shed 1 base, and the junction held 4 bases outside the gene matches. CDR3 length: 14 amino acids.

The rearrangement uses TRBV29-1 and TRBJ2-2; maybe TRBD2 (6 bases). Germline V gene sequence: CDR1 SQVTM, CDR2 ANQGSEA. The CDR3 contains 13 residues. Between the trimmed V and J ends, which lost 8 bases and 1 base, there was a span of 11 bases. As DNA, the CDR3 is TGCAGCTTCCTGGGGGGGAACACCGGGGAGCTGTTTTTT. Translation gives CSFLGGNTGELFF.

The rearrangement joins TRBV27 to TRBJ1-6; D unclear. The CDR3 is 15 residues long. The germline gives CDR1 MNHEY, CDR2 SMNVEV (reference sequence). V gave up 3 bases and J gave up 8 bases, with 14 bases separating them. In DNA, the CDR3 is TGTGCCAGCAGTTTGGGCTCCTGGTCGTATTCACCCCTCCACTTT. Residues: CASSLGSWSYSPLHF.

This chain joins TRBV2 and TRBJ1-6; TRBD1 matches at 8 bases. V lost 6 bases, J lost 9 bases, and 7 bases stayed unmatched. Germline CDR1 is SNHLY and CDR2 is FYNNEI. The CDR3 runs 14 residues. The CDR3 DNA follows: TGTGCCAGCAGGGTGGACAGGGACGGTTCACCCCTCCACTTT. Translated, it gives CASRVDRDGSPLHF.

The rearrangement uses TRBV14 and TRBJ2-1; no clear D gene. CDR1 and CDR2 from the germline V gene are SGHDN and FVKESK. Trimming left V 0 bases short and J 7 bases short, with 13 bases between. There are 15 residues in the CDR3. The CDR3: CASSQELGPWNEQFF. The CDR3 DNA sequence: TGTGCCAGCAGCCAAGAATTGGGCCCGTGGAATGAGCAGTTCTTC.

The CDR3 sequence: CASSQDRAEAFF. As DNA, the CDR3 is TGTGCCAGCAGCCAAGACAGAGCTGAAGCTTTCTTT. V and J are TRBV7-9 and TRBJ1-1, with D possibly being TRBD1 (5 bases). The CDR3 runs 12 residues. The V end was cut by 5 bases, the J end by 6 bases, with 10 bases between. From germline, CDR1 is SEHNR and CDR2 FQNEAQ (reference sequence).

J is TRBJ2-7 and V is TRBV6-6, with D tentatively TRBD1 (8 bases). The CDR3 covers 16 residues. Germline V lookup: CDR1 MNHNY, CDR2 SVGAGI (reference sequence). V lost 5 bases and J 3 bases, leaving 20 bases between the germline ends. In DNA form, the CDR3 reads TGTGCCAGCAGTATGGGGGAGGGACAGGACTTCTACGAGCAGTACTTC. The encoded protein is CASSMGEGQDFYEQYF.

J is TRBJ2-2 and V is TRBV7-3, with D maybe TRBD2 (5 bases). Per germline, CDR1 SGHTA and CDR2 FQGTGA. The V and J ends lost 1 base and 3 bases respectively, with 9 bases between them. This CDR3 comprises 15 residues. The chain's CDR3 is CASSLIGVDTGELFF. The CDR3 DNA sequence: TGTGCCAGCAGCTTAATCGGGGTCGACACCGGGGAGCTGTTTTTT.

The gene calls are TRBV11-2 and TRBJ2-1; D remains ambiguous. CDR1 is SGHAT and CDR2 is FQNNGV in the germline V gene. The V end was cut by 11 bases, the J end by 10 bases, with 9 bases between. The CDR3 runs 9 residues. Here the CDR3 DNA reads TGTGCCGTCGGCAGGGAGCAGTTCTTC. Its translation: CAVGREQFF. Looking up the rest from reference TRBV11-2 and TRBJ2-1 gives the full variable domain: EAGVAQSPRYKIIEKRQSVAFWCNPISGHATLYWYQQILGQGPKLLIQFQNNGVVDDSQLPKDRFSAERLKGVDSTLKIQPAKLEDSAVYLCAVGREQFFGPGTRLTVL.

This rearrangement joins TRBV6-6 to TRBJ1-2, with D perhaps TRBD1 (6 bases). V gave up 10 bases and J gave up 10 bases, with 16 bases separating them. The CDR3 covers 11 residues. CDR1 MNHNY and CDR2 SVGAGI come from the germline V gene (reference sequence). The CDR3, as DNA: TGTGCCACCGGGGGGGGGCGAGACTACACCTTC. Protein: CATGGGRDYTF.

This chain joins TRBV28 and TRBJ1-2; TRBD1 matches 8 bases. The CDR3 is 15 amino acids. Germline values: CDR1 MDHEN, CDR2 SYDVKM. V shed 5 bases, J shed 2 bases, and the junction held 7 bases outside the gene matches. In DNA form, the CDR3 reads TGTGCCAGCAGTATCCCGGGACAGGACAACTATGGCTACACCTTC. Protein: CASSIPGQDNYGYTF.

The rearrangement joins TRBV5-8 to TRBJ2-2, with 9 bases that match TRBD2. Germline assignment: CDR1 SGHTS and CDR2 YDEGEE. The CDR3 length is 16 residues. Trimming cost V 4 bases and J 0 bases; bases outside gene matches: 4. CDR3 loop: CASSAGTSSNTGELFF. CDR3 nucleotides: TGTGCCAGCAGCGCGGGGACTAGCTCGAACACCGGGGAGCTGTTTTTT.

The rearrangement links TRBV7-2 to TRBJ1-1; 12 nucleotides match TRBD1. This CDR3 is 17 amino acids long. CDR1 is SGHTA, CDR2 FQGNSA, per germline. V trimming: 5 bases; J trimming: 0 bases; junction bases outside the gene matches: 7. The CDR3 coding sequence is TGTGCCAGCAGCCCCGGGACAGGGGGCCTTTTGAACACTGAAGCTTTCTTT. Its protein product is CASSPGTGGLLNTEAFF.

The J gene is TRBJ1-6, the V gene TRBV4-1, with D uncertain. Trimming removed 0 bases from V and 10 bases from J, with 13 bases in between. The CDR3 consists of 15 residues. CDR1 and CDR2 (germline): MGHRA, YSYEKL. The CDR3 sequence is CASSQDGDFGSPLHF. The DNA of the CDR3 is TGCGCCAGCAGCCAAGATGGAGACTTCGGGTCACCCCTCCACTTT.

V usage is TRBV7-9 and J usage is TRBJ2-3, with D maybe TRBD2 (7 bases). The V end was cut by 4 bases, the J end by 0 bases, with 14 bases between. The CDR3 is 16 amino acids. Germline CDR1 is SEHNR and CDR2 is FQNEAQ (reference sequence). CDR3 sequence reads: CASSSRRGGSTDTQYF. The CDR3 DNA is TGTGCCAGCAGCTCCCGAAGGGGGGGTAGCACAGATACGCAGTATTTT.

J is TRBJ2-1 and V is TRBV9; unclear D gene. Germline V gene lookup returns CDR1 SGDLS and CDR2 YYNGEE. This CDR3 is 13 amino acids long. V lost 4 bases to trimming and J lost 2 bases, with 7 bases between them. The CDR3 region has the DNA TGTGCCAGCAGCCCCCCCGCCTACAATGAGCAGTTCTTC. Its translation: CASSPPAYNEQFF.

The chain is built from TRBV6-1 and TRBJ2-7, with a possible D match to TRBD2 (6 bases). In germline, CDR1 is MNHNS, CDR2 SASEGT. V lost 8 bases and J lost 4, with 12 bases in between. CDR3 length: 12 residues. Here the CDR3 DNA reads TGTGCCAGCGGAGTAGCGGCGTACGAGCAGTACTTC. It specifies CASGVAAYEQYF.

This clone was found once. This chain links TRBV9 with TRBJ2-1; 13 bases line up with TRBD2. The CDR3 has 16 amino acids. Trimming cost V 3 bases and J 8 bases; bases outside gene matches: 8. CDR1 is SGDLS and CDR2 is YYNGEE in the germline V gene. CDR3: CASSARLAGGQDEQFF. In DNA form, the CDR3 reads TGTGCCAGCAGCGCCCGACTAGCGGGGGGACAGGATGAGCAGTTCTTC.

This clone was seen only once. The rearrangement links TRBV7-9 to TRBJ2-2; TRBD1 might be the D (5 bases). This CDR3 has 17 amino acids. CDR1 and CDR2 (germline): SEHNR, FQNEAQ (reference sequence). Trimming took 5 bases from V and 1 from J, leaving 17 bases between them. Written as DNA, the CDR3 is TGTGCCAGCAGCACACGAACAGGAAAAAAGAACACCGGGGAGCTGTTTTTT. Its protein product is CASSTRTGKKNTGELFF. Together with reference TRBV7-9 and TRBJ2-2, the CDR3 gives the full variable domain: DTGVSQNPRHKITKRGQNVTFRCDPISEHNRLYWYRQTLGQGPEFLTYFQNEAQLEKSRLLSDRFSAERPKGSFSTLEIQRTEQGDSAMYLCASSTRTGKKNTGELFFGEGSRLTVL.

J is TRBJ2-3 and V is TRBV28; the match to TRBD2 covers 7 bases. This CDR3 region has 18 residues. The V segment lost 1 base and the J segment 3 bases; nucleotides outside the gene matches: 13. CDR1 and CDR2 (germline): MDHEN, SYDVKM. As DNA, the CDR3 is TGTGCCAGCAGTTTATTTTCCGGGGGGACGTTCATTACAGATACGCAGTATTTT. It translates to CASSLFSGGTFITDTQYF.

In nucleotides, the CDR3 is TGTGCCAGCAGCCCAGGACAGCTCTACGAGCAGTACTTC. This sequence encodes CASSPGQLYEQYF. The chain employs TRBV7-9 and TRBJ2-7; tentatively, D is TRBD1 (6 bases). Germline loops: CDR1 SEHNR, CDR2 FQNEAQ (reference sequence). The V end was cut by 5 bases, the J end by 3 bases, with 11 bases between. The CDR3 has 13 residues.